This T cell receptor beta chain was observed in a study of technical replicates of blood from a handful of donors. The V end was cut by 10 bases, the J end by 1 base, with 7 bases between. The CDR3 runs to 11 residues. Germline V gives CDR1 MNHEY, CDR2 SVGAGI. This clone was detected only a few times. This table comes from immunoSEQ multiplex PCR, and its TCRdb copy is limited to in-frame clones, with some not included. The sample comprises fewer than 85,000 clones, roughly 94% of which are singletons, and 0.25% rests with the top ten. The sequencing input was T cells isolated from PBMCs. V gene TRBV6-5 combines with J gene TRBJ1-1; D remains ambiguous. This clonotype originated in a human donor in good health. The CDR3 DNA reads as TGTGCCATCCACTCGAACACTGAAGCTTTCTTT. Its protein product is CAIHSNTEAFF.